Given below is one TCR beta chain in context. What it binds is unknown. Per germline, CDR1 SGHAT and CDR2 FQNNGV. V lost 5 bases to trimming and J lost 6 bases, with 20 bases between them. The CDR3 covers 15 residues. The sample belongs to a study of beta chain features in type 1 diabetes. Whole-study findings and limits: VDJ junctions from type 1 diabetes patients carried fewer insertions and larger deletions.

Every donor had blood drawn once into heparin, roughly 110 mL on average. Naive, central memory, regulatory and stem cell-like memory cells within the CD4+ compartment were sorted using CD45RO/CCR7/CD25/CD127/CD95/CD27. Each sorted population was over 95% pure. Reverse transcription of all isolated RNA meant that expressed TCRB transcripts were sequenced. The data were produced by immunoSEQ multiplex PCR, yet TCRdb's version contains in-frame clones alone and is incomplete. The sample holds fewer than 400,000 clones, roughly 8% seen once. This chain links TRBV11-2 with TRBJ2-7; possibly TRBD1 for D (5 bases). This TCR derives from a woman between 18 and 29 years old in good health. The sequencing input was central memory CD4+ T cells from blood. This CDR3 reads CASSHKLGFQGEQYF. As DNA, the CDR3 is TGTGCCAGCAGCCACAAGCTAGGGTTTCAGGGCGAGCAGTACTTC.